The 2 T cell receptor beta chains below all came from one sample that was sequenced in a study of identical twins. Using its own MiXCR run on the 5' RACE reads, TCRdb lists one record per CDR3 protein. The data show fewer than 500,000 distinct CDR3 sequences, around an eighth seen once. This sample was shared with a second study, whose subject was yellow fever vaccine responses in identical twins.

Sequences were obtained from CD4+ T cells sorted from blood. The source is a woman between 18 and 29 years old in good health.

The rearrangement uses TRBV20-1 and TRBJ2-5; tentative D call: TRBD2 (5 bases). Germline V gene sequence: CDR1 DFQATT, CDR2 SNEGSKA (reference sequence). The ends were cut back, 6 bases at V and 7 bases at J, with 24 bases in the middle. This CDR3 region has 15 residues. The CDR3 region is CSAPGLAGLVGTQYF. DNA of the CDR3: TGCAGTGCCCCCGGGCTCGCGGGTCTGGTGGGGACCCAGTACTTC.

The V and J genes are TRBV14 and TRBJ2-3, with no clear D. Per the germline V gene, CDR1 is SGHDN and CDR2 is FVKESK. V was clipped by 3 bases and J by 0 bases, with 7 bases between them. The CDR3 has 14 residues. CDR3 loop: CASSHWGSTDTQYF. CDR3 coding DNA: TGTGCCAGCAGCCACTGGGGAAGCACAGATACGCAGTATTTT.